This TCR beta chain was documented in a study of cytomegalovirus exposure and HLA in healthy donors. The study's findings and limits: V- and J-gene trimming in TCR beta was tied to a missense DCLRE1C variant by an analysis performed later.

The table lists this clone with a count of one. Its antigen is unknown. PCR used 60 Vbeta primers and 13 Jbeta primers. The table came from immunoSEQ multiplex PCR; TCRdb's copy has only in-frame clones and leaves some out. The sample includes some 150,000 clones, 82% of them seen just once. The sequenced material came from PBMCs. This clonotype was sampled from a young man in good health and CMV-seropositive.

The CDR3 loop reads CASSRLTGRGETQYF. CDR3 in DNA: TGTGCCAGCAGCCGATTGACAGGGCGCGGGGAGACCCAGTACTTC. The chain joins TRBV7-9 to TRBJ2-5; 7 positions match TRBD1. The germline V gene encodes CDR1 SEHNR and CDR2 FQNEAQ (reference sequence). The CDR3 covers 15 residues. J lost 5 bases, V lost 5 bases, and 11 bases had no gene match.